The 12 T cell receptor beta chains below come from one sample, sequenced in a study of CD8 T cells in Susac syndrome. An input of roughly 0.45 to 1 ug of RNA was subjected to reverse transcription using random hexamers. Via MiXCR, TCRdb re-called the immunoSEQ multiplex PCR reads, giving one row per CDR3 protein. The sample consists of 110,000 or so distinct CDR3 sequences, 85% to 95% of them appearing once. The sample taken for sequencing was CD8+ T cells from PBMCs. These receptors were collected from a human donor in good health.

The chain has TRBV3-1 and TRBJ2-1, with 9 bases matching TRBD2. The V gene's germline CDR1 is LGHDT and CDR2 YNNKEL (reference sequence). V gave up 4 bases and J gave up 4 bases; unmatched junction bases: 8. CDR3 length: 16 amino acids. CDR3 loop: CASSPLTSGPYNEQFF. The DNA of the CDR3 is TGTGCCAGCAGCCCCCTCACTAGCGGGCCATACAATGAGCAGTTCTTC.

The chain is built from TRBV7-2 and TRBJ1-1; a possible D gene is TRBD1 (6 bases). V was pared by 5 bases and J by 2 bases, with 12 bases between. Germline V CDR1 and CDR2: SGHTA, FQGNSA. This CDR3 region has 14 residues. The DNA for the CDR3 is TGTGCCAGCAGCGCGACAGGTTCTAACACTGAAGCTTTCTTT. The encoded protein is CASSATGSNTEAFF.

The chain uses TRBV20-1 and TRBJ2-7; tentative D call: TRBD2 (6 bases). CDR3 size: 14 residues. In germline, CDR1 is DFQATT, CDR2 SNEGSKA (reference sequence). Trimming pared 6 bases from V and 3 bases from J, leaving 18 bases between. The CDR3 DNA reads as TGCAGTGCCCGGTCGGGGGTAGGCCTCTACGAGCAGTACTTC. It specifies CSARSGVGLYEQYF.

The rearrangement joins TRBV11-3 to TRBJ2-1, with D perhaps being TRBD1 or TRBD2 (6 bases each). Trimming took off 3 bases at V and 8 bases at J, with 14 bases between the two ends. Germline V gene sequence: CDR1 SGHNT, CDR2 YENEEA. The CDR3 has 14 amino acids. CDR3 DNA sequence: TGTGCCAGCAGCTTGGCAAGGGGGGCATATGAGCAGTTCTTC. It encodes CASSLARGAYEQFF.

This chain joins TRBV20-1 and TRBJ1-2; D is undetermined. The ends were cut back, 1 base at V and 3 bases at J, with 12 bases in the middle. CDR3 length equals 14 residues. The V gene's germline CDR1 is DFQATT and CDR2 SNEGSKA (reference sequence). In DNA form, the CDR3 reads TGCAGTGCTAGAGGGCGTTACCGGCACTATGGCTACACCTTC. This sequence encodes CSARGRYRHYGYTF.

This chain links TRBV25-1 with TRBJ1-1, with D hard to call. The CDR3 length is 14 residues. CDR1 is MGHDK and CDR2 is SYGVNS in the germline V gene. V was pared by 6 bases and J by 0 bases, with 11 bases between. CDR3 amino acids: CASRDGGLNTEAFF. CDR3 nucleotide sequence: TGTGCCAGCAGGGACGGAGGGCTGAACACTGAAGCTTTCTTT.

The rearrangement joins TRBV14 to TRBJ1-1, with a tentative D call TRBD1 (5 bases). V lost 4 bases and J lost 7, with 13 bases in between. Germline V CDR1 and CDR2: SGHDN, FVKESK. This CDR3 comprises 13 residues. The CDR3 bases are TGTGCCAGCAGCCTATGGGCGGGGGTTGAAGCTTTCTTT. This encodes CASSLWAGVEAFF.

J is TRBJ2-1 and V is TRBV4-1; D is possibly TRBD2 (6 bases). CDR3 length: 17 residues. Trimming removed 0 bases from V and 4 bases from J, with 16 bases in between. CDR1 and CDR2 from the germline V gene are MGHRA and YSYEKL. In DNA, the CDR3 is TGCGCCAGCAGCCAAGAGGCCTTGCTAGCGAGTTACAATGAGCAGTTCTTC. Residues: CASSQEALLASYNEQFF.

The rearrangement links TRBV5-1 to TRBJ1-4; no firm D call. The ends were cut back, 3 bases at V and 3 bases at J, with 9 bases in the middle. Germline-derived CDR1 and CDR2 are SGHRS and YFSETQ. The CDR3 length is 14 residues. The CDR3 region is CASSSGEPNEKLFF. The CDR3 DNA is TGCGCCAGCAGCTCCGGTGAACCTAATGAAAAACTGTTTTTT.

CDR3 sequence reads: CASSDRAGSYNEQFF. The CDR3 DNA reads TGTGCCAGCAGTGACAGAGCGGGAAGCTACAATGAGCAGTTCTTC. The chain links TRBV6-4 to TRBJ2-1, with TRBD2 identical over 7 bases. Germline CDR1 and CDR2: MRHNA and SNTAGT. This CDR3 is 15 amino acids long. The V gene end was trimmed by 2 bases and the J gene end by 3 bases; junction bases not matched to a gene: 4.

The chain recombines TRBV18 with TRBJ1-6; the match to TRBD1 covers 8 bases. The ends lost 3 bases at V and 5 bases at J; junction bases unmatched: 6. CDR1 KGHSH and CDR2 LQKENI come from the germline V gene. This CDR3 is built from 16 residues. CDR3 amino acids: CASSPAGTGNNSPLHF. Written as DNA, the CDR3 is TGTGCCAGCTCACCCGCCGGGACAGGCAATAATTCACCCCTCCACTTT.

This clonotype was seen a few times. The chain combines TRBV10-3 with TRBJ2-5; unclear D gene. Per the germline V gene, CDR1 is ENHRY and CDR2 is SYGVKD. V was clipped by 6 bases and J by 5 bases, with 13 bases between them. The CDR3 is 13 amino acids. CDR3 DNA sequence: TGTGCCATCAGAGAGACGAAGGCCGAGACCCAGTACTTC. As protein: CAIRETKAETQYF.